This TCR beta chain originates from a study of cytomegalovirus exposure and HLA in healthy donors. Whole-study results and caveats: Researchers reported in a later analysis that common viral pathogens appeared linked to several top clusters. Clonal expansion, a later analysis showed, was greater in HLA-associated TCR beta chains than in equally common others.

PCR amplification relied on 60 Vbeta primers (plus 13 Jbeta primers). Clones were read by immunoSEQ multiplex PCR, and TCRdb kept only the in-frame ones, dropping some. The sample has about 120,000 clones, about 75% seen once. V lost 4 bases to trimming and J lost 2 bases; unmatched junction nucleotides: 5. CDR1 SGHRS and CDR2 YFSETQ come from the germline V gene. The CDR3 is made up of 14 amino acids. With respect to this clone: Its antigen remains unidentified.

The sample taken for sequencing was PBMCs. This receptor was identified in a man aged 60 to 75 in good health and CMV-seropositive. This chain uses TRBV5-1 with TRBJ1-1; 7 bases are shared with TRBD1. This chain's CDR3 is CASSPGQQNTEAFF. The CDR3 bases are TGCGCCAGCAGCCCGGGACAGCAAAACACTGAAGCTTTCTTT. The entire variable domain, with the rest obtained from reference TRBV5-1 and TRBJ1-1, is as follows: KAGVTQTPRYLIKTRGQQVTLSCSPISGHRSVSWYQQTPGQGLQFLFEYFSETQRNKGNFPGRFSGRQFSNSRSEMNVSTLELGDSALYLCASSPGQQNTEAFFGQGTRLTVV.